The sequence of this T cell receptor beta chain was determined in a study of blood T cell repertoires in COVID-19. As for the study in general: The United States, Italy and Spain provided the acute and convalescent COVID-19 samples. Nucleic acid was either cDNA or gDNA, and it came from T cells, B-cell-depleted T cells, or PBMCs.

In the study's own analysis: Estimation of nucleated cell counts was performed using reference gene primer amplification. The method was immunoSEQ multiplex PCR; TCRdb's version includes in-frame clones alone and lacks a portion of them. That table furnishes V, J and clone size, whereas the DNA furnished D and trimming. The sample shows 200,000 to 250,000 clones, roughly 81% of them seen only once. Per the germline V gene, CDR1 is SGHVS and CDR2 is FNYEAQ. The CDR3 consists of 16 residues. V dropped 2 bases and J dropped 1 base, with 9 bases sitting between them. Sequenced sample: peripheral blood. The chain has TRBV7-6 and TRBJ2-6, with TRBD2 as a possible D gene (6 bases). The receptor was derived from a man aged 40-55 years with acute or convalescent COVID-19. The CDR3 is CASSLTGGSGANVLTF. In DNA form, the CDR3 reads TGTGCCAGCAGCTTAACCGGGGGTTCTGGGGCCAACGTCCTGACTTTC.